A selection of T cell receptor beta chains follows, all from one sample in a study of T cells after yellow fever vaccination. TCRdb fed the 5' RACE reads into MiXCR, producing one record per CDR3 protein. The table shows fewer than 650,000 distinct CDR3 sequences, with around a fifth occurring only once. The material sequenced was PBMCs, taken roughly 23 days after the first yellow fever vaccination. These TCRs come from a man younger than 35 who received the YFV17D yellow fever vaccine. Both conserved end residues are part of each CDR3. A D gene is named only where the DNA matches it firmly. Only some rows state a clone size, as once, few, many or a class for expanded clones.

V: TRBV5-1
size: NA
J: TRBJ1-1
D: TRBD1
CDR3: CASSWDRGSNTEAFF
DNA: TGCGCCAGCAGCTGGGACAGGGGCTCGAACACTGAAGCTTTCTTT

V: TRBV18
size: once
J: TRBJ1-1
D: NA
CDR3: CASSRDIRTEAFF
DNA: TGTGCCAGCTCACGGGACATACGCACTGAAGCTTTCTTT

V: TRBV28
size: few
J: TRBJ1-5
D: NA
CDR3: CASTEEYSNQPQHF
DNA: TGTGCCAGCACCGAAGAGTATAGCAATCAGCCCCAGCATTTT

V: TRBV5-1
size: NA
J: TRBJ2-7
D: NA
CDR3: CASRPGTSVAEQYF
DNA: TGCGCCAGCAGACCCGGGACGTCGGTTGCCGAGCAGTACTTC

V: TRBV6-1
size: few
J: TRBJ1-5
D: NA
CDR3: CASSEGSQPQHF
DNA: TGTGCCAGCAGTGAAGGGAGTCAGCCCCAGCATTTT

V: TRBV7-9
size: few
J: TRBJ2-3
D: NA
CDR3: CASNTRAPDTQYF
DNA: TGTGCCAGTAACACCCGGGCGCCAGATACGCAGTATTTT

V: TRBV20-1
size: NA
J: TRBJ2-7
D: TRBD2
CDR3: CSAMTSSSYEQYF
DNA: TGCAGTGCGATGACTAGCAGCTCCTACGAGCAGTACTTC

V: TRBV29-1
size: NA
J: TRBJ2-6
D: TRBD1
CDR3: CSDRLTGVAGANVLTF
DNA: TGCAGCGATCGCCTCACAGGGGTGGCTGGGGCCAACGTCCTGACTTTC

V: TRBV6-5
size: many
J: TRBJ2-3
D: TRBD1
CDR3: CASSYRGQITDTQYF
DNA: TGTGCCAGCAGTTACAGGGGACAGATCACAGATACGCAGTATTTT

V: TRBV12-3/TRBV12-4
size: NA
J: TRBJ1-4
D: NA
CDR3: CASRGPQRKLFF
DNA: TGTGCCAGCAGAGGGCCGCAAAGAAAACTGTTTTTT

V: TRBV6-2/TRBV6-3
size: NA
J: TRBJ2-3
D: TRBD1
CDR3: CASSYGTGEVDTQYF
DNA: TGTGCCAGCAGTTACGGGACAGGGGAGGTAGATACGCAGTATTTT

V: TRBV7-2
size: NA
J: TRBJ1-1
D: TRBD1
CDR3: CASSSRQGASTEAFF
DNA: TGTGCCAGCAGCTCCCGACAGGGGGCGAGCACTGAAGCTTTCTTT

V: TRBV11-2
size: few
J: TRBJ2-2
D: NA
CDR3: CASSYRFGELFF
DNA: TGTGCCAGCAGTTACAGGTTCGGGGAGCTGTTTTTT

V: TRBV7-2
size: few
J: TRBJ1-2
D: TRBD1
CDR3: CASSSRTGENYGYTF
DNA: TGTGCCAGCAGCTCGAGGACAGGGGAGAACTATGGCTACACCTTC

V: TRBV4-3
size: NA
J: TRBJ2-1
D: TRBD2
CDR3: CASSQDPARAGGDNEQFF
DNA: TGCGCCAGCAGCCAAGATCCCGCTCGCGCGGGGGGGGATAATGAGCAGTTCTTC

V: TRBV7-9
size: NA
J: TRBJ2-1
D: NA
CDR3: CASSPPWGSYNEQFF
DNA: TGTGCCAGCAGCCCTCCGTGGGGATCCTACAATGAGCAGTTCTTC

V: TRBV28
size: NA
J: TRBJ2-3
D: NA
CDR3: CASSLSRRRGADTQYF
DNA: TGTGCCAGCAGTTTATCGCGTCGGAGGGGCGCAGATACGCAGTATTTT

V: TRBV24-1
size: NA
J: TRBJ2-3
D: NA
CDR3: CATSFGRESTDTQYF
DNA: TGTGCCACCAGTTTCGGCAGGGAGAGCACAGATACGCAGTATTTT

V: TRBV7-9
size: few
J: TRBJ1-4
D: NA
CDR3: CASSRTGTTNEKLFF
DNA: TGTGCCAGCAGCCGTACAGGGACAACTAATGAAAAACTGTTTTTT

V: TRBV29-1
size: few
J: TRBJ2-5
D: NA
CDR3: CSVGRPQETQYF
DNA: TGCAGCGTTGGAAGGCCCCAAGAGACCCAGTACTTC

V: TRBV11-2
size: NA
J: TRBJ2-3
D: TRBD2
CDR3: CASSLRAGGSTDTQYF
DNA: TGTGCCAGCAGCTTGAGGGCGGGGGGGAGCACAGATACGCAGTATTTT

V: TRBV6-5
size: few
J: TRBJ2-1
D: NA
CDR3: CASSYSDGGTGNEQFF
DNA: TGTGCCAGCAGTTACTCGGACGGGGGTACGGGCAATGAGCAGTTCTTC

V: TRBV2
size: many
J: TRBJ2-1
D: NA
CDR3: CASSAVWDNEQFF
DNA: TGTGCCAGCAGTGCGGTGTGGGATAATGAGCAGTTCTTC

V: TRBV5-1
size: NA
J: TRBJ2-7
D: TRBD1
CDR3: CASSKDRTGYEQYF
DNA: TGCGCCAGCAGCAAAGACAGGACAGGCTACGAGCAGTACTTC

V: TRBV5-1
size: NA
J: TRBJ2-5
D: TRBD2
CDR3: CASRMRLADGGETQYF
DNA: TGCGCCAGCAGGATGAGACTAGCGGATGGCGGGGAGACCCAGTACTTC

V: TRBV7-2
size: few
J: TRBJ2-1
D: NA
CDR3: CASSHGGASYEQFF
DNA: TGTGCCAGCAGCCACGGGGGAGCGTCGTATGAGCAGTTCTTC

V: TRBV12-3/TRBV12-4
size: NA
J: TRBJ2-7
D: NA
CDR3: CASSPTRKGTYEQYF
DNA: TGTGCCAGCAGTCCTACCCGAAAGGGTACCTACGAGCAGTACTTC

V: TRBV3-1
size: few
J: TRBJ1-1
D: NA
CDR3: CASSQGGITEAFF
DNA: TGTGCCAGCAGCCAAGGCGGAATCACTGAAGCTTTCTTT

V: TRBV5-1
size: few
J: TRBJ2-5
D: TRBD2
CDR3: CASSFSGGTQATQYF
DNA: TGCGCCAGCAGCTTTAGCGGGGGTACCCAAGCGACCCAGTACTTC

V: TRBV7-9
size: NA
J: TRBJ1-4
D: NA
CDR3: CASSLGSPSTEKLFF
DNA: TGTGCCAGCAGCTTAGGTTCACCGTCAACCGAAAAACTGTTTTTT

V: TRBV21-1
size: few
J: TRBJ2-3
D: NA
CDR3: CASRKVRQRGTDTQYF
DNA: TGTGCCAGCAGAAAAGTGCGGCAGAGAGGCACAGATACGCAGTATTTT

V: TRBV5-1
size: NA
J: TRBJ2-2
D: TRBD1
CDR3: CASSSGQGPTGELFF
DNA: TGCGCCAGCAGCTCCGGACAGGGACCCACCGGGGAGCTGTTTTTT

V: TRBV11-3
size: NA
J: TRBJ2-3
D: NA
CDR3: CASRRGGALTDTQYF
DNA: TGTGCCAGCAGGCGAGGCGGGGCCCTCACAGATACGCAGTATTTT

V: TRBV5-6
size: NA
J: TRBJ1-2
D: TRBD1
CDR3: CASSGRTGLEGYTF
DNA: TGTGCCAGCAGCGGACGGACAGGGCTCGAAGGCTACACCTTC

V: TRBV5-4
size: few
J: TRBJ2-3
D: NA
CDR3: CASSPGIAGTDTQYF
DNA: TGTGCCAGCAGCCCCGGGATAGCGGGCACAGATACGCAGTATTTT

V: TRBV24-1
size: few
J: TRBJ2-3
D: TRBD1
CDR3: CATSEQGARDTDTQYF
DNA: TGTGCCACCAGTGAACAGGGGGCCCGTGACACAGATACGCAGTATTTT

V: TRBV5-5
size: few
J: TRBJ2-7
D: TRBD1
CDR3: CASSLQGAGQYF
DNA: TGTGCCAGCAGCCTCCAGGGGGCCGGGCAGTACTTC

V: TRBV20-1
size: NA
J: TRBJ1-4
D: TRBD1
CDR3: CSAQTGEGEKLFF
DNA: TGCAGTGCACAGACAGGGGAAGGTGAAAAACTGTTTTTT

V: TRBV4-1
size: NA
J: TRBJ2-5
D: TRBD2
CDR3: CASSDPKRGRETQYF
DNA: TGCGCCAGCAGCGACCCGAAGCGGGGGAGAGAGACCCAGTACTTC

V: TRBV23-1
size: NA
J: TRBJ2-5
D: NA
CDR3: CASSQEVRGQGETQYF
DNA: TGCGCCAGCAGTCAAGAGGTTAGGGGCCAGGGGGAGACCCAGTACTTC

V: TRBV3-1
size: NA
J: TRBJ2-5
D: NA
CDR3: CASSQDSRGISTETQYF
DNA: TGTGCCAGCAGCCAAGATTCTAGAGGCATTAGTACGGAGACCCAGTACTTC

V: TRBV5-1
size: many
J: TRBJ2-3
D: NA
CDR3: CASSLAWGGDTQYF
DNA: TGCGCCAGCAGCTTGGCCTGGGGGGGCGATACGCAGTATTTT

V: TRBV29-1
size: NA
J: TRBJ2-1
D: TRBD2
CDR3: CSVSGGAGDEQFF
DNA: TGCAGCGTTAGCGGGGGGGCCGGCGATGAGCAGTTCTTC

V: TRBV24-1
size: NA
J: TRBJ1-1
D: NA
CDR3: CTTSDGTSTEAFF
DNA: TGTACCACCAGTGACGGGACATCCACTGAAGCTTTCTTT

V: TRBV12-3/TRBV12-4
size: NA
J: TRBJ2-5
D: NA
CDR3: CASRHEETQYF
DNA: TGTGCCAGCAGACATGAAGAGACCCAGTACTTC

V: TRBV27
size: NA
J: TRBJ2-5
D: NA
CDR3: CASSFLETQETQYF
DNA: TGTGCCAGCAGTTTTCTGGAAACCCAAGAGACCCAGTACTTC

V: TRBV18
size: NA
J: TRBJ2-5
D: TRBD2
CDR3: CASSPGLAVGETQYF
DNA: TGTGCCAGCTCACCAGGACTAGCGGTGGGAGAGACCCAGTACTTC

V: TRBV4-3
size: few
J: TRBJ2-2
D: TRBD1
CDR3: CASSLFPGQASTGELFF
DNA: TGCGCCAGCAGCCTCTTTCCGGGACAGGCGAGCACCGGGGAGCTGTTTTTT

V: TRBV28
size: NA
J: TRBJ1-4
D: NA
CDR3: CASSSPQGTNEKLFF
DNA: TGTGCCAGCAGTTCCCCTCAGGGTACTAATGAAAAACTGTTTTTT

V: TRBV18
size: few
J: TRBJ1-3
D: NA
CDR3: CASSPRETSGNTIYF
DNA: TGTGCCAGCTCACCACGGGAGACCTCTGGAAACACCATATATTTT

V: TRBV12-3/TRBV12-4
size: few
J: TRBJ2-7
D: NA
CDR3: CASSPSSEYEQYF
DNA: TGTGCCAGCAGCCCTAGCTCAGAGTACGAGCAGTACTTC

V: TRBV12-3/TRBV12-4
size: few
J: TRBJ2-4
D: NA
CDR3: CASSLYKGLRNIQYF
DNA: TGTGCCAGCAGTTTATACAAGGGTCTAAGGAACATTCAGTACTTC

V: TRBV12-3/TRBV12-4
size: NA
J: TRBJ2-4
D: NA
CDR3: CASSTRGRWNIQYF
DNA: TGTGCCAGCAGCACCCGAGGGCGGTGGAACATTCAGTACTTC

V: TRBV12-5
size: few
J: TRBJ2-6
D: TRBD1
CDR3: CASGSSGTGLAGANVLTF
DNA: TGTGCTAGTGGTTCCTCCGGGACAGGGTTGGCTGGGGCCAACGTCCTGACTTTC